This T cell receptor beta chain was captured by sequencing in a study of molecular identifiers for immune sequencing clone quantification. Study-level points and caveats: Naive cells had under 1% of molecules in clones above 20 RNA copies, effectors over 99%.

This clonotype was detected ten times or more. Its antigen is as yet unknown. Previously reported methods and listed TCR primers produced the bulk TCR libraries. MiXCR, applied by TCRdb to the PCR reads, yields one record per CDR3 protein. The table has approximately 500,000 distinct CDR3 sequences, around 21% seen once. This receptor was taken from a human donor in good health. Some libraries in this study had Jurkat cell RNA spiked in. The specimen was naive CD8+ T cells from blood, with Jurkat cell RNA spiked in. The subset denotes: FACS-sorted CD8+CD4-CCR7+CD45RA+ naive T cells.

The CDR3 region has the DNA TGCGCCAGCGGAGCGTACAGGGGCACTGAAGCTTTCTTT. It specifies CASGAYRGTEAFF. J is TRBJ1-1 and V is TRBV4-3; 7 bases match TRBD1. Trimming cost V 8 bases and J 4 bases; bases outside gene matches: 7. This CDR3 has 13 residues. Germline V lookup: CDR1 LGHNA, CDR2 YSLEER.